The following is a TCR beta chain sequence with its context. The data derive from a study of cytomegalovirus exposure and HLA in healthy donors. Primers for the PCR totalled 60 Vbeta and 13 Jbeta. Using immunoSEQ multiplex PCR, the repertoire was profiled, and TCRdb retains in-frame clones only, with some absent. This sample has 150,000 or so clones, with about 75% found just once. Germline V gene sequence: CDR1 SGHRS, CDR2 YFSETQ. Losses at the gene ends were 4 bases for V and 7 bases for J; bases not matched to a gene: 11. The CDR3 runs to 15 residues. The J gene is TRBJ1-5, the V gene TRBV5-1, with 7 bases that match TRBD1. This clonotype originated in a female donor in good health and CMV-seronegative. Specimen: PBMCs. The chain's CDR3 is CASSPLTGIGQPQHF. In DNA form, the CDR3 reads TGCGCCAGCAGCCCCCTGACAGGGATCGGGCAGCCCCAGCATTTT.